These T cell receptor beta chains were read from a single sample in a study of blood T cell repertoires in COVID-19. TCRdb keeps only in-frame clones here, not all; method: immunoSEQ multiplex PCR. The sample includes about 160,000 clones, 70% to 85% seen only once; the top ten take 22%. The sequencing sample was made of peripheral blood. The receptors originated from a woman older than 75 with acute or convalescent COVID-19. Both conserved end residues are part of each CDR3. The order of the fields is V gene, D gene, clone size, J gene, CDR3 DNA, CDR3 protein. The D gene is left open where the match is weak. The size field is filled for only some rows; it gives once, few, many or a size class.

V: TRBV2
D: -
size: -
J: TRBJ1-1
DNA: TGTGCCAGCAGTGAATACCGGGGTAACACTGAAGCTTTCTTT
CDR3: CASSEYRGNTEAFF

V: TRBV6-5
D: -
size: -
J: TRBJ1-2
DNA: TGTGCCAGCAGTCCAGCTGACTTCTATGGCTACACCTTC
CDR3: CASSPADFYGYTF

V: TRBV6-2/TRBV6-3
D: -
size: -
J: TRBJ1-6
DNA: TGTGCCAGCAGTTACTCGACTATTAACGGTTCACCCCTCCACTTT
CDR3: CASSYSTINGSPLHF

V: TRBV4-1
D: TRBD1
size: -
J: TRBJ2-7
DNA: TGCGCCAGCAGCCTACAGGGGATGGACGAGCAGTACTTC
CDR3: CASSLQGMDEQYF

V: TRBV25-1
D: -
size: -
J: TRBJ2-2
DNA: TGTGCCAGCAGTAACTCAGGGTCTGCCGGGGAGCTGTTTTTT
CDR3: CASSNSGSAGELFF

V: TRBV5-1
D: -
size: few
J: TRBJ2-7
DNA: TGCGCCAGCAGCTTGGTACACGGGTTCAACGAGCAGTACTTC
CDR3: CASSLVHGFNEQYF

V: TRBV7-2
D: -
size: -
J: TRBJ1-1
DNA: TGTGCCAGCAGCCCGGTAAGGGGGGGAGCTTTCTTT
CDR3: CASSPVRGGAFF

V: TRBV18
D: -
size: -
J: TRBJ2-5
DNA: TGTGCCAGCTCACCAGTTTCCGGGGAGGAGACCCAGTACTTC
CDR3: CASSPVSGEETQYF

V: TRBV9
D: -
size: -
J: TRBJ1-5
DNA: TGTGCCAGCAGCGAAGCGGTAGGTCAGCCCCAGCATTTT
CDR3: CASSEAVGQPQHF

V: TRBV15
D: -
size: -
J: TRBJ1-5
DNA: TGTGCCACCAGCAGAGATGAGGATCAGCCCCAGCATTTT
CDR3: CATSRDEDQPQHF

V: TRBV7-9
D: -
size: -
J: TRBJ2-3
DNA: TGTGCCAGCAGCTCATCAGGGACAGATACGCAGTATTTT
CDR3: CASSSSGTDTQYF

V: TRBV19
D: -
size: many
J: TRBJ2-7
DNA: TGTGCCAGTAGTAGGATTTGGACTGCGACCTACGAGCAGTACTTC
CDR3: CASSRIWTATYEQYF

V: TRBV11-2
D: -
size: -
J: TRBJ1-2
DNA: TGTGCCAGCAGCTCCGGGGTGGTGTCTGATGGCTACACCTTC
CDR3: CASSSGVVSDGYTF

V: TRBV3-1/TRBV3-2
D: TRBD2
size: -
J: TRBJ2-5
DNA: TGTGCCAGCAGCCAGGTCGGGAGGGTCCAAGAGACCCAGTACTTC
CDR3: CASSQVGRVQETQYF

V: TRBV24-1
D: -
size: -
J: TRBJ1-6
DNA: TGTGCCACCGCTCCCCGCGGGGGCCGCTCCTATAATTCACCCCTCCACTTT
CDR3: CATAPRGGRSYNSPLHF

V: TRBV5-6
D: TRBD1
size: -
J: TRBJ2-7
DNA: TGTGCCAGCAGCTTGGAGGGGGCAAACGAGCAGTACTTC
CDR3: CASSLEGANEQYF

V: TRBV10-3
D: -
size: few
J: TRBJ2-1
DNA: TGTGCCATCAGTGGGACAGTCAATGAGCAGTTCTTC
CDR3: CAISGTVNEQFF

V: TRBV29-1
D: -
size: few
J: TRBJ2-1
DNA: TGCAGCGTCCCTAGGGGCAATGAGCAGTTCTTC
CDR3: CSVPRGNEQFF

V: TRBV7-9
D: -
size: once
J: TRBJ1-1
DNA: TGTGCCAGCGGCTCCGCAGGCTATAACACTGAAGCTTTCTTT
CDR3: CASGSAGYNTEAFF

V: TRBV5-1
D: -
size: -
J: TRBJ2-1
DNA: TGCGCCAGCAGCTTGGAAGGTAGCAGGACAAGTGAGCAGTTCTTC
CDR3: CASSLEGSRTSEQFF

V: TRBV4-1
D: -
size: -
J: TRBJ2-1
DNA: TGCGCCAGCGCCATACAGGGTAACAATGAGCAGTTCTTC
CDR3: CASAIQGNNEQFF

V: TRBV3-1/TRBV3-2
D: -
size: -
J: TRBJ1-3
DNA: TGTGCCAGCAGCCAGGGGGCGTCAGGAAACACCATATATTTT
CDR3: CASSQGASGNTIYF

V: TRBV6-5
D: -
size: -
J: TRBJ2-7
DNA: TGTGCCAGCAGTTCCGCCAGGGCCTACGAGCAGTACTTC
CDR3: CASSSARAYEQYF

V: TRBV7-9
D: TRBD1
size: many
J: TRBJ1-1
DNA: TGTGCCAGCGGCAGACAGGGGGATGTAATGAACACTGAAGCTTTCTTT
CDR3: CASGRQGDVMNTEAFF

V: TRBV7-6
D: TRBD1
size: -
J: TRBJ2-6
DNA: TGTGCCAGCAGCTTAGCGACACTCCAGACAGGGCCTGGGGCCAACGTCCTGACTTTC
CDR3: CASSLATLQTGPGANVLTF

V: TRBV6-5
D: TRBD1
size: -
J: TRBJ1-2
DNA: TGTGCCAGCAGGACGGGACAGGCCTATGGCTACACCTTC
CDR3: CASRTGQAYGYTF

V: TRBV5-5
D: -
size: -
J: TRBJ1-4
DNA: TGTGCCAGCAGCTATGACAGGTCGGATAATGAAAAACTGTTTTTT
CDR3: CASSYDRSDNEKLFF

V: TRBV5-4
D: TRBD1
size: many
J: TRBJ2-7
DNA: TGTGCCAGCAGTTCCGCCGGGACAGGGGGGCCCTCGCAGTACTTC
CDR3: CASSSAGTGGPSQYF

V: TRBV5-6
D: -
size: -
J: TRBJ2-3
DNA: TGTGCCAGCAGCTTGGTACTAAAAGTTAGCACAGATACGCAGTATTTT
CDR3: CASSLVLKVSTDTQYF

V: TRBV5-6
D: -
size: -
J: TRBJ1-2
DNA: TGTGCCAGCAGCTTAATGGACACCGCTATTTATGGCTACACCTTC
CDR3: CASSLMDTAIYGYTF

V: TRBV15
D: TRBD1
size: -
J: TRBJ1-2
DNA: TGTGCCACCAGCAGAGATCTGAAACAGGGGGCGGACTATGGCTACACCTTC
CDR3: CATSRDLKQGADYGYTF

V: TRBV5-5
D: TRBD2
size: -
J: TRBJ2-7
DNA: TGTGCCAGCAGCTCTCGACTAGCGGGCTACGAGCAGTACTTC
CDR3: CASSSRLAGYEQYF

V: TRBV30
D: TRBD1
size: -
J: TRBJ2-6
DNA: TGTGCCTGGGATAGGGGGCGACCAACCAACGTCCTGACTTTC
CDR3: CAWDRGRPTNVLTF

V: TRBV12-3/TRBV12-4
D: -
size: few
J: TRBJ1-2
DNA: TGTGCCAGCAGTTTGGTTCGGAACTATGGCTACACCTTC
CDR3: CASSLVRNYGYTF

V: TRBV5-1
D: TRBD1
size: -
J: TRBJ1-4
DNA: TGCGCCAGCAGACCCCTTCAGGGGGCGCGAGAAAAACTGTTTTTT
CDR3: CASRPLQGAREKLFF

V: TRBV7-2
D: -
size: once
J: TRBJ2-7
DNA: TGTGCCAGCAGCTTTGTACTAGCTCGCGAGCAGTACTTC
CDR3: CASSFVLAREQYF

V: TRBV5-1
D: -
size: -
J: TRBJ2-3
DNA: TGCGCCAGCAGCGACTCTAGCACAGATACGCAGTATTTT
CDR3: CASSDSSTDTQYF

V: TRBV9
D: -
size: -
J: TRBJ1-6
DNA: TGTGCCAGCAGCCCTGAACAGGGAAATTCACCCCTCCACTTT
CDR3: CASSPEQGNSPLHF

V: TRBV9
D: -
size: -
J: TRBJ2-3
DNA: TGTGCCAGCAGCGTAGGGCAGGGCCGTTCTAGCACAGATACGCAGTATTTT
CDR3: CASSVGQGRSSTDTQYF

V: TRBV9
D: TRBD2
size: -
J: TRBJ2-1
DNA: TGTGCCAGCAGCGTAATACCGGGAGGCAACAATGAGCAGTTCTTC
CDR3: CASSVIPGGNNEQFF

V: TRBV18
D: TRBD2
size: -
J: TRBJ2-3
DNA: TGTGCCAGCTCCTACGGACTAGCGGGAGTATTAGATACGCAGTATTTT
CDR3: CASSYGLAGVLDTQYF

V: TRBV18
D: TRBD2
size: -
J: TRBJ2-1
DNA: TGTGCCAGCTCCAGGACTAGCGGGAGAGGCAATGAGCAGTTCTTC
CDR3: CASSRTSGRGNEQFF

V: TRBV30
D: TRBD1
size: -
J: TRBJ1-6
DNA: TGTGCCTGCACACAGGGGGGAAATTCACCCCTCCACTTT
CDR3: CACTQGGNSPLHF

V: TRBV4-1
D: -
size: -
J: TRBJ2-5
DNA: TGCGCCAGCAGCCAAACGGTCCAAGAGACCCAGTACTTC
CDR3: CASSQTVQETQYF

V: TRBV11-2
D: -
size: -
J: TRBJ1-2
DNA: TGTGCCAGCAGCTTAGGTTGGGGGGATTATGGCTACACCTTC
CDR3: CASSLGWGDYGYTF

V: TRBV4-1
D: TRBD2
size: -
J: TRBJ2-3
DNA: TGCGCCAGCAGCCAAGACCCAGCGGGAGGGGTTCGACCCGATACGCAGTATTTT
CDR3: CASSQDPAGGVRPDTQYF

V: TRBV24-1
D: TRBD2
size: -
J: TRBJ2-1
DNA: TGTGCCACCAGTGATTCTAGCGGGAGGAGCTACAATGAGCAGTTCTTC
CDR3: CATSDSSGRSYNEQFF

V: TRBV21-1
D: -
size: -
J: TRBJ2-3
DNA: TGTGCCAGGGTTCCAGGGGGCGTTTCGACAAATACGCAGTATTTT
CDR3: CARVPGGVSTNTQYF

V: TRBV7-9
D: TRBD2
size: -
J: TRBJ2-3
DNA: TGTGCCAGCAGCTTACCCCTAGCGGGAGGGGGTGATACGCAGTATTTT
CDR3: CASSLPLAGGGDTQYF

V: TRBV7-2
D: TRBD1
size: -
J: TRBJ1-2
DNA: TGTGCCAGCAGTACAACAGGGGGCTATGGCTACACCTTC
CDR3: CASSTTGGYGYTF

V: TRBV2
D: TRBD1
size: -
J: TRBJ2-5
DNA: TGTGCCAGCAGTGGGACAGGACAAGAGACCCAGTACTTC
CDR3: CASSGTGQETQYF

V: TRBV7-8
D: TRBD2
size: -
J: TRBJ2-1
DNA: TGTGCCAGCAGCTCCACCGGGGGGGAGGGTCCCTATGAGCAGTTCTTC
CDR3: CASSSTGGEGPYEQFF